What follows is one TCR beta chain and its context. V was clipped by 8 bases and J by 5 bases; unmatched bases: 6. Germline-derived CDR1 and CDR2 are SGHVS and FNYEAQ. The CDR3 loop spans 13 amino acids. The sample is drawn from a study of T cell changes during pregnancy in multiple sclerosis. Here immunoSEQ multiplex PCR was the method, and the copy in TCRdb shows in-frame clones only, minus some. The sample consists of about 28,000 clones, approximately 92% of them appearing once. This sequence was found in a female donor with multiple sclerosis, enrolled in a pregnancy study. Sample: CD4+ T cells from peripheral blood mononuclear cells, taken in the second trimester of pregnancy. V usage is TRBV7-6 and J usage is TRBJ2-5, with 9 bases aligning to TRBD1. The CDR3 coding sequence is TGTGCCAGCGGGACAGGGTTTGGTGAGACCCAGTACTTC. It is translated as CASGTGFGETQYF.